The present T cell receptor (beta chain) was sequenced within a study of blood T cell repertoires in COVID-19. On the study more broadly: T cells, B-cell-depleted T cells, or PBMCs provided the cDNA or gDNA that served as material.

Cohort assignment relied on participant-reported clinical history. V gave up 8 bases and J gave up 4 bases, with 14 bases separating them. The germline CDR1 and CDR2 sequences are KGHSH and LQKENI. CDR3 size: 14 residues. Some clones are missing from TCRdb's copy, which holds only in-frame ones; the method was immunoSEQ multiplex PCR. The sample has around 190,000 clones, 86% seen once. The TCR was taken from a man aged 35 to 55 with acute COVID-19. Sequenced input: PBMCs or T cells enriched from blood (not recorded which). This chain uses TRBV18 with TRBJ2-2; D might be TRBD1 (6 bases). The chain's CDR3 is CASTLGQGTGELFF. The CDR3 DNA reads TGTGCCAGCACCTTGGGACAAGGCACCGGGGAGCTGTTTTTT.